This TCR beta chain was captured in a study of cytomegalovirus exposure and HLA in healthy donors. The PCR made use of 60 Vbeta and 13 Jbeta primers. Only in-frame clones appear in the TCRdb table, and some are missing; sequencing was by immunoSEQ multiplex PCR. This sample has about 100,000 clones, with about four fifths found just once. The study, taken as a whole, reports: The later analysis indicated that the majority of CMV-associated TCR beta chains appeared HLA-restricted.

This CDR3 is 17 amino acids long. The trim removed 5 bases at V and 2 bases at J, leaving 11 bases unmatched. CDR1 SSHAT and CDR2 FNYEAQ come from the germline V gene (reference sequence). Details on this clone: As yet, its antigen is unknown.

The source is a female donor in good health and CMV-seropositive. The chain carries TRBV7-7 and TRBJ2-2, with 7 bases that match TRBD2. The source material was PBMCs. CDR3 sequence: CASSRLVGGSNTGELFF. The CDR3, as DNA: TGTGCCAGCAGCCGCTTGGTGGGAGGGAGTAACACCGGGGAGCTGTTTTTT.